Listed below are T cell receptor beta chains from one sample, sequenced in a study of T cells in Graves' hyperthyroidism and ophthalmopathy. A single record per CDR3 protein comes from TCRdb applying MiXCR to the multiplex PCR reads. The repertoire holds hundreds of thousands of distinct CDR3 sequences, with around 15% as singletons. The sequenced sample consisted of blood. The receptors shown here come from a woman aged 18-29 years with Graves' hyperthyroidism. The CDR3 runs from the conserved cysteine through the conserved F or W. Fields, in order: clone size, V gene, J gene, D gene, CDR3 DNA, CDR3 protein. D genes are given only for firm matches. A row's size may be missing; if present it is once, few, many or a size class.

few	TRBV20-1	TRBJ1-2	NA	TGCAGTGCTAGAGATCAGGGTCGGTACGACTATGGCTACACCTTC	CSARDQGRYDYGYTF
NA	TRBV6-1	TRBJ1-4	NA	TGTGCCAGCAGTGCCAGGGGAACTAATGAAAAACTGTTTTTT	CASSARGTNEKLFF
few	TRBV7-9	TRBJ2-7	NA	TGTGCCAGCAGCCATAACACAGGGACGGGCTCCTACGAGCAGTACTTC	CASSHNTGTGSYEQYF
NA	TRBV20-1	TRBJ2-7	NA	TGCAGTGCTAGCGACGGCTCCTACGAGCAGTACTTC	CSASDGSYEQYF
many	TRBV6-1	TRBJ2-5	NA	TGTGCCAGCAAGTTTCATTTCGTCTCTCCCAAGTACCAAGAGACCCAGTACTTC	CASKFHFVSPKYQETQYF
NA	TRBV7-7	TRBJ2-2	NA	TGTGCTAGCAGCCCAGGGACCCTCCTTCGGGGTACCGGGGAGCTGTTTTTT	CASSPGTLLRGTGELFF
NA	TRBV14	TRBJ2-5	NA	TGTGCCAGCAGCCAAGAGAGGTGGTTTAGCTTAGACGGCAAAGAGACCCAGTACTTC	CASSQERWFSLDGKETQYF
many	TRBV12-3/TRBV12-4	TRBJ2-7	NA	TGTGCCAGCAGTCTAACAGGGTTTCACTACGAGCAGTACTTC	CASSLTGFHYEQYF
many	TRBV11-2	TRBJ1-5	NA	TGTGCCAGCAGTTCAAATCAGGGCAATCAGCCCCAGCATTTT	CASSSNQGNQPQHF
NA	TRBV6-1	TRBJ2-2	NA	TGTGCCAGCAATAAGAGCGGAGGGAGGACCGGGGAGCTGTTTTTT	CASNKSGGRTGELFF
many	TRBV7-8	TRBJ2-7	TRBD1	TGTGCCAGCAGCTTGACAGGGGGAGGCTCCTACGAGCAGTACTTC	CASSLTGGGSYEQYF
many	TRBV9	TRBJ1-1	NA	TGTGCCAGCAGCGTAGCTCAGACGATCACTGAAGCTTTCTTT	CASSVAQTITEAFF
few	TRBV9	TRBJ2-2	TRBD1	TGTGCCAGCAGCGTAGGACAGGGTACCGGGGAGCTGTTTTTT	CASSVGQGTGELFF
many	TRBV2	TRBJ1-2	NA	TGTGCCAGCACCCCCCAGCAGGGAAGCTATGGCTACACCTTC	CASTPQQGSYGYTF
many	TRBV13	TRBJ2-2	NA	TGTGCCAGCAGCTTATGGGTGGGGGGCCGGTGGACCGGGGAGCTGTTTTTT	CASSLWVGGRWTGELFF
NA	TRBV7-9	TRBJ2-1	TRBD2	TGTGCCAGCAGCCCTCATCAGGGCTCCTTATCTAGCGGGAGACGGTTCTTC	CASSPHQGSLSSGRRFF
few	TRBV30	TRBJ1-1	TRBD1	TGTGCCTGGGCACAGGGGCTTTCAGCTTTCTTT	CAWAQGLSAFF
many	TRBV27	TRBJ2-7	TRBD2	TGTGCCAGCAGTTTGTTCCCTAGCGGGAGCTCCCACTCCTACGAGCAGTACTTC	CASSLFPSGSSHSYEQYF
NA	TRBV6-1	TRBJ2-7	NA	TGTGCCAGCAGTGAACGCAGGGTGCACGAGCAGTACTTC	CASSERRVHEQYF
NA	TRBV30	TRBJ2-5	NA	TGTGCCTGGAGGGGTGGGCTAGCTCATAAAGAGACCCAGTACTTC	CAWRGGLAHKETQYF
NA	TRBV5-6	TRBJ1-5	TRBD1	TGTGCCAGCAGTATGACAGGGTGGAATCAGCCCCAGCATTTT	CASSMTGWNQPQHF
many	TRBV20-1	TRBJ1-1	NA	TGCAGTGCTAGAGAGCTCGTGTTGAACACTGAAGCTTTCTTT	CSARELVLNTEAFF
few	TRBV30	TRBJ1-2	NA	TGTGCCTGGAGTTTTGGGTATGGCTACACCTTC	CAWSFGYGYTF
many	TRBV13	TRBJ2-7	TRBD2	TGTGCCAGCGGACTAGCGGGAGGTTTTCCTTACGAGCAGTACTTC	CASGLAGGFPYEQYF
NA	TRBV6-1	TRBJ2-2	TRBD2	TGTGCCAGCCTGTCCGGCGGGGGGGGATTGTTTTTT	CASLSGGGGLFF
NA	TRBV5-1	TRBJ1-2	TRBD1	TGCGCCAGCAGCTTGGCTTTGGGACAGATCAACTATGGCTACACCTTC	CASSLALGQINYGYTF
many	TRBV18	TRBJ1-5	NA	TGTGCCAGCTCCCCGGGACATTTTGAGGTACAGCCCCAGCATTTT	CASSPGHFEVQPQHF
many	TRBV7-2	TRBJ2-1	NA	TGTGCCAGCCCAAACGGGGCAGGGGGGGGGGGTGAGCAGTTCTTC	CASPNGAGGGGEQFF
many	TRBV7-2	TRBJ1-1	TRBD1	TGTGCCAGCAGCTTTGGGGGCCCCGGGACAGGGGCTTTCTTT	CASSFGGPGTGAFF
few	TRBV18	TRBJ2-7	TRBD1	TGTGCCAGCTCACCCGGACAGGGGACCTCCTACGAGCAGTACTTC	CASSPGQGTSYEQYF
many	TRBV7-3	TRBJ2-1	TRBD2	TGTGCCAGCAGCTCTAGCGGGAGGGCCTTAGGTGAGCAGTTCTTC	CASSSSGRALGEQFF
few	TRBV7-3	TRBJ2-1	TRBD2	TGTGCCAGCAGCTGGAGCGGGAACTCCTACAATGAGCAGTTCTTC	CASSWSGNSYNEQFF
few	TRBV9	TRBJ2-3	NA	TGTGCCAGCAGCGTAGTTTCCCAGGGTCCAGATACGCAGTATTTT	CASSVVSQGPDTQYF
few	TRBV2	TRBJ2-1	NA	TGTGCCAGCAGGTTTGCAGAGTACTACAATGAGCAGTTCTTC	CASRFAEYYNEQFF
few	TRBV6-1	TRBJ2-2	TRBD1	TGTGCCAGCACCGGAAGGACAGGGGGCACCGGGGAGCTGTTTTTT	CASTGRTGGTGELFF
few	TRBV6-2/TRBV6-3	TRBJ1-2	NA	TGTGCCAGCACCCCGACAGTCTCCTATGGCTACACCTTC	CASTPTVSYGYTF
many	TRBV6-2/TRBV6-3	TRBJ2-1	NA	TGTGCCAGCAGTTACTCGACCACGAAAGGGTACAATGAGCAGTTCTTC	CASSYSTTKGYNEQFF
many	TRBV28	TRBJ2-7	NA	TGTGCCAGCGAAAGACACGACTCCTACGAGCAGTACTTC	CASERHDSYEQYF
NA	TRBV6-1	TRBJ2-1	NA	TGTGCCAGCAGCGCCGGACAGTCCCGCTCCCATGAGCAGTTCTTC	CASSAGQSRSHEQFF
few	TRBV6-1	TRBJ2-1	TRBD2	TGTGCCAGCAGTGAAGGCGGGAGTATGGGTGAGCAGTTCTTC	CASSEGGSMGEQFF
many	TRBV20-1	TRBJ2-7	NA	TGCAGTGCTAGAGGTATAGGGGGAGGTGTCTACGAGCAGTACTTC	CSARGIGGGVYEQYF
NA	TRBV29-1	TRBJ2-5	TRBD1	TGCAGCGTGGGCAGGACAGGGGTAACGGAGACCCAGTACTTC	CSVGRTGVTETQYF
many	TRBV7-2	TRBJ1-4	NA	TGTGCCAGCAGCTTAGGGGGAGAGTACAGTGAAAAACTGTTTTTT	CASSLGGEYSEKLFF
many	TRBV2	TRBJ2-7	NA	TGTGCCAGCAGGAAGGAGAGTCAGGGAACCTACGAGCAGTACTTC	CASRKESQGTYEQYF
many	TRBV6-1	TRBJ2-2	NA	TGTGCCAGCAGGCCCAGGCGGGACTCCGGGGAGCTGTTTTTT	CASRPRRDSGELFF
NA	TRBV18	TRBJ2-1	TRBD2	TGTGCCAGCTCACCACCGGACGGGAGGGCTTGGAATGAGCAGTTCTTC	CASSPPDGRAWNEQFF
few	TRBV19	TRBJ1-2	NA	TGTGCCAGTAATGACCCGCGGGGGGCCTCCTATGGCTACACCTTC	CASNDPRGASYGYTF
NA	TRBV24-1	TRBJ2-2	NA	TGTGCCACCAGACGGAGAGAGACCGGGGAGCTGTTTTTT	CATRRRETGELFF
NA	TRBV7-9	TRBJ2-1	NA	TGTGCCAGCAGCCCAGCCGGGGGAGGATCCTACAATGAGCAGTTCTTC	CASSPAGGGSYNEQFF
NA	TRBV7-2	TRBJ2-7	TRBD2	TGTGCCAGCAGCTTACCGGGGACTAGCAAATACGAGCAGTACTTC	CASSLPGTSKYEQYF
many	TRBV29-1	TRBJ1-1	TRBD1	TGCAGCGTTGGACAGGGTAGGACTGAAGCTTTCTTT	CSVGQGRTEAFF
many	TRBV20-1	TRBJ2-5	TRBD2	TGCAGTGCTAGAGAGGCTAGCGGCCTCCAAGAGACCCAGTACTTC	CSAREASGLQETQYF
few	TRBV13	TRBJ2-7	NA	TGTGCCAGCAGCTTAGGCCGTGGGCTTGGCTCCTACGAGCAGTACTTC	CASSLGRGLGSYEQYF
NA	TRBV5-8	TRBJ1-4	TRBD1	TGTGCCAGCAGCCGGACAGGGGAGGAAAAACTGTTTTTT	CASSRTGEEKLFF